This T cell receptor (beta chain) was sequenced during a study of blood T cell repertoires in COVID-19. For the study at large: Samples of COVID-19 (acute and convalescent) were obtained from the United States, Italy and Spain. From T cells, B-cell-depleted T cells, or PBMCs came the material, which was cDNA or gDNA.

Followed over time, Seattle patients had been enrolled while infection was active. Germline V gene sequence: CDR1 SGDLS, CDR2 YYNGEE. V was cut by 4 bases and J by 1 base, with 11 bases left in between. This CDR3 is 14 amino acids long. Assay used: immunoSEQ multiplex PCR; TCRdb lists only in-frame clones, some missing. Among about 130,000 clones, roughly 72% were seen once, and the ten largest hold over 5.5%. This clone is a singleton in its sample. Sequencing was done on a sample of peripheral blood. This chain connects TRBV9 to TRBJ1-1, with unresolved D. This receptor was obtained from a man aged 80 or over with COVID-19, enrolled during active disease. This CDR3 reads CASSLQQENTEAFF. The CDR3 DNA sequence: TGTGCCAGCAGCTTACAGCAGGAGAACACTGAAGCTTTCTTT.